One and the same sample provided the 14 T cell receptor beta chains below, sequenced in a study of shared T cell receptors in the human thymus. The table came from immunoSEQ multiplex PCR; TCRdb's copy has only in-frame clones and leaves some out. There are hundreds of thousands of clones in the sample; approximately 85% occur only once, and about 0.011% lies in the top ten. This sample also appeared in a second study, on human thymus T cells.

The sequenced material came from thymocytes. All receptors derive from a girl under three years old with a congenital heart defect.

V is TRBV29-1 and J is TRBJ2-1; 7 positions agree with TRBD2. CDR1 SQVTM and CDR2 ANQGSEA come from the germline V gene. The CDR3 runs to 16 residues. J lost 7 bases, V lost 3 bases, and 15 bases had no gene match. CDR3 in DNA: TGCAGCGTTGAGCACCTTGCTAGCGGCCCTAGGAATGAGCAGTTCTTC. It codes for CSVEHLASGPRNEQFF.

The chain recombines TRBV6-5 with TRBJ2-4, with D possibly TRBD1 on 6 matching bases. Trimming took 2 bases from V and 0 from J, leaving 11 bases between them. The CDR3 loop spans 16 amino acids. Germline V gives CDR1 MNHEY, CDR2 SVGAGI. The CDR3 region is CASSYRTASAKNIQYF. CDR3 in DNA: TGTGCCAGCAGTTACCGGACAGCTTCAGCCAAAAACATTCAGTACTTC.

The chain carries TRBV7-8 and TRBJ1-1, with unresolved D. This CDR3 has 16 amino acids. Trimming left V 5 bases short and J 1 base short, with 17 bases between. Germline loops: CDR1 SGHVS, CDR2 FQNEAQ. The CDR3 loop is CASSPSRHGRNTEAFF. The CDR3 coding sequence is TGTGCCAGCAGCCCCTCTCGACATGGGAGGAACACTGAAGCTTTCTTT.

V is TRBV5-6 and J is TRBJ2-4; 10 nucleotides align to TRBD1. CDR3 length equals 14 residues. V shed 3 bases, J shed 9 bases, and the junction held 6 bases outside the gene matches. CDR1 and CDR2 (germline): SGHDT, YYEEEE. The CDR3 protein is CASSSRTGGGIQYF. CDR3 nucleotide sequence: TGTGCCAGCAGCTCCAGGACAGGGGGTGGCATTCAGTACTTC.

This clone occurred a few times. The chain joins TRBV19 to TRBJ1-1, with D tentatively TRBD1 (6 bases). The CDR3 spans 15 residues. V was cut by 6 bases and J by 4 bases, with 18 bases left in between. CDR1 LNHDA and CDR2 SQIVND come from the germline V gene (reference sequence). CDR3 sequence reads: CASSPNRVGGTEAFF. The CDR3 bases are TGTGCCAGTAGCCCCAACAGGGTTGGGGGCACTGAAGCTTTCTTT.

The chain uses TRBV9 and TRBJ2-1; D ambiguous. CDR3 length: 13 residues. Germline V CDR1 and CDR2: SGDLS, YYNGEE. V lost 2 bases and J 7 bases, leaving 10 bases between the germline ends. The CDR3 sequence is CASSVRVSNEQFF. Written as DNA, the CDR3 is TGTGCCAGCAGCGTTCGGGTTTCAAATGAGCAGTTCTTC.

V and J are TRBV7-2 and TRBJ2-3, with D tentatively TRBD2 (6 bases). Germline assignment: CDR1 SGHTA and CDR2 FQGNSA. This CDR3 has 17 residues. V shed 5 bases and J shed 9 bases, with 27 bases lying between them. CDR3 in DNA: TGTGCCAGCAGCCCGACGGGGAGGCAGGGTAGGGATCCGACGCAGTATTTT. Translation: CASSPTGRQGRDPTQYF.

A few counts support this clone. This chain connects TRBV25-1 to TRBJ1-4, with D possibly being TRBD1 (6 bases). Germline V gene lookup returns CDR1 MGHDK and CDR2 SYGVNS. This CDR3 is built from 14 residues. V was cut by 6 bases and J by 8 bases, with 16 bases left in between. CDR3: CASSPPRGEEKLFF. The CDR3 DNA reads TGTGCCAGCAGCCCCCCCAGGGGAGAGGAAAAACTGTTTTTT.

The CDR3 region is CASSLEGSRGDNQPQHF. The CDR3 DNA reads TGTGCCAGCAGCTTAGAGGGGAGCAGGGGAGACAATCAGCCCCAGCATTTT. This chain uses TRBV7-6 with TRBJ1-5; D perhaps matches TRBD1 (6 bases). The CDR3 contains 17 residues. Trimming took 1 base from V and 3 from J, leaving 16 bases between them. Germline V lookup: CDR1 SGHVS, CDR2 FNYEAQ.

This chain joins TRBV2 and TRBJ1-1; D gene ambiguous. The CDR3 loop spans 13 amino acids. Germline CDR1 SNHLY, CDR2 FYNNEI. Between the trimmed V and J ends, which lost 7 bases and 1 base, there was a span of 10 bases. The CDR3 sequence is CASTPYKNTEAFF. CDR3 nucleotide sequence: TGTGCCAGCACCCCGTATAAGAACACTGAAGCTTTCTTT.

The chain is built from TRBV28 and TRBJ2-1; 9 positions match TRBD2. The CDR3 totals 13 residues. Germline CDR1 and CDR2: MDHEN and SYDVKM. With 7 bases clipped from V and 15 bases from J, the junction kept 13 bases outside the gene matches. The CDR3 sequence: CASKVASGESWFF. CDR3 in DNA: TGTGCCAGCAAGGTCGCTAGCGGGGAGAGTTGGTTCTTC.

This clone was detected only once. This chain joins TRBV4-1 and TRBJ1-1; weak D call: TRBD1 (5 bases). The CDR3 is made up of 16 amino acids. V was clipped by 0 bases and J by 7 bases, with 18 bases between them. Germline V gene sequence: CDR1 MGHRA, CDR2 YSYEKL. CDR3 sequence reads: CASSQDVGYRSCEAFF. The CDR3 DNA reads TGCGCCAGCAGCCAAGATGTGGGGTACAGGTCTTGTGAAGCTTTCTTT.

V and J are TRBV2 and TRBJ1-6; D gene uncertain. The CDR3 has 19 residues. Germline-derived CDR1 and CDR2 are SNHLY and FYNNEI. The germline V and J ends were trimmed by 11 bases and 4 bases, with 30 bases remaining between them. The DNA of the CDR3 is TGTGCCTCACACGCGTGGAGACGGCCTTATTACACGTATAATTCACCCCTCCACTTT. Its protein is CASHAWRRPYYTYNSPLHF.

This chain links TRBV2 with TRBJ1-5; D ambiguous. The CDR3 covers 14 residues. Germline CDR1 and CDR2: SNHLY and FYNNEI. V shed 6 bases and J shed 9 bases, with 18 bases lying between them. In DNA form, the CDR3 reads TGTGCCAGCAGGGAGCAGACCTCTATTTTGCCCCAGCATTTT. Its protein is CASREQTSILPQHF. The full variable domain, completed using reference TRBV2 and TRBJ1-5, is EPEVTQTPSHQVTQMGQEVILRCVPISNHLYFYWYRQILGQKVEFLVSFYNNEISEKSEIFDDQFSVERPDGSNFTLKIRSTKLEDSAMYFCASREQTSILPQHFGDGTRLSIL.